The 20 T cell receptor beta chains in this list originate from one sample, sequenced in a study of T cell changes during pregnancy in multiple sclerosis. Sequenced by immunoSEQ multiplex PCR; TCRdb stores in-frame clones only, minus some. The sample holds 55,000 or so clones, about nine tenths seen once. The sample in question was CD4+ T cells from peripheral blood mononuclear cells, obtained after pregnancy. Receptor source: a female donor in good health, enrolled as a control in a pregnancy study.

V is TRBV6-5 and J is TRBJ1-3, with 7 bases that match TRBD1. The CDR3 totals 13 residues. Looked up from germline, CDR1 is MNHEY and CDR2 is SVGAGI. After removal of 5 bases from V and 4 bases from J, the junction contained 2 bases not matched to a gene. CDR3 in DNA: TGTGCCAGCAGTGGGGACAGAGGAAACACCATATATTTT. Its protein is CASSGDRGNTIYF.

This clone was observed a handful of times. In nucleotides, the CDR3 is TGTGCTAGTGGTTCAGGCATCGGGGAGCTGTTTTTT. This codes for CASGSGIGELFF. The rearrangement links TRBV12-5 to TRBJ2-2; D uncertain. The V end was cut by 4 bases, the J end by 7 bases, with 7 bases between. CDR1 is LGHNT, CDR2 FRNRAP, per germline. This CDR3 comprises 12 residues. Complete variable domain (other parts from reference TRBV12-5 and TRBJ2-2): DARVTQTPRHKVTEMGQEVTMRCQPILGHNTVFWYRQTMMQGLELLAYFRNRAPLDDSGMPKDRFSAEMPDATLATLKIQPSEPRDSAVYFCASGSGIGELFFGEGSRLTVL.

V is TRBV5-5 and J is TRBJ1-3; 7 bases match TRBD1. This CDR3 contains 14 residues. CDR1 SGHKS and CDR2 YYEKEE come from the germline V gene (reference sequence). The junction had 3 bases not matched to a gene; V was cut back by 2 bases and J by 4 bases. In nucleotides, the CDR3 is TGTGCCAGCAGCTTCCGGGACAGCGGAAACACCATATATTTT. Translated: CASSFRDSGNTIYF. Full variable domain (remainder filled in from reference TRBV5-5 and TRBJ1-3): DAGVTQSPTHLIKTRGQQVTLRCSPISGHKSVSWYQQVLGQGPQFIFQYYEKEERGRGNFPDRFSARQFPNYSSELNVNALLLGDSALYLCASSFRDSGNTIYFGEGSWLTVV.

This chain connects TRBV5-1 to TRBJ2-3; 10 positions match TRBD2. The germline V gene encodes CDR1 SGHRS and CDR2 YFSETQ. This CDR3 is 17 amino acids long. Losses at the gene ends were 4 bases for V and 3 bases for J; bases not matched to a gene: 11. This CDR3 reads CASSPKTLAGVTDTQYF. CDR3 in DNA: TGCGCCAGCAGCCCGAAAACCCTAGCGGGGGTAACAGATACGCAGTATTTT.

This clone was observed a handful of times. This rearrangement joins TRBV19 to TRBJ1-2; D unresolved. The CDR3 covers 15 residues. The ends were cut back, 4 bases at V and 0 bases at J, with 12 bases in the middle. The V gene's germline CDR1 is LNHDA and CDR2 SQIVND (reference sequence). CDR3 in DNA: TGTGCCAGTAGTACCCCCAGTGGAGCTAACTATGGCTACACCTTC. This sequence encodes CASSTPSGANYGYTF.

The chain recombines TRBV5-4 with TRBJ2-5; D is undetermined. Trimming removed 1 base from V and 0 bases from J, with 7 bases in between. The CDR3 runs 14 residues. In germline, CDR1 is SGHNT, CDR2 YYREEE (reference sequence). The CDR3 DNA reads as TGTGCCAGCAGCTTGAGGAGTCACCAAGAGACCCAGTACTTC. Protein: CASSLRSHQETQYF.

CDR3 DNA sequence: TGTGCCAGCAGCCAAGAAGGGGGAGTGAACACTGAAGCTTTCTTT. It encodes CASSQEGGVNTEAFF. This rearrangement joins TRBV4-2 to TRBJ1-1, with a weak D call TRBD1 (6 bases). The CDR3 is 15 residues long. Germline V gene sequence: CDR1 LGHNA, CDR2 YNFKEQ. Trimming stripped 0 bases from V and 0 bases from J, with 8 bases between.

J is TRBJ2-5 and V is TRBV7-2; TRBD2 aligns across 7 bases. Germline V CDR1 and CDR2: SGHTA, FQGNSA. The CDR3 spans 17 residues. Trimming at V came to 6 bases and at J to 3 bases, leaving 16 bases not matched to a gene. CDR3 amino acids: CASRSQWGGTPEETQYF. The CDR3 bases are TGTGCCAGCAGGTCCCAGTGGGGAGGGACTCCAGAAGAGACCCAGTACTTC.

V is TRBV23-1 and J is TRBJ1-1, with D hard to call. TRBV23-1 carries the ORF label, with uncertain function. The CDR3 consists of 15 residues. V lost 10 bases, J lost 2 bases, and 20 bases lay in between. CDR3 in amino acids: CAIKYTQQLNTEAFF. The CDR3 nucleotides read TGCGCCATAAAGTATACCCAACAGTTAAACACTGAAGCTTTCTTT.

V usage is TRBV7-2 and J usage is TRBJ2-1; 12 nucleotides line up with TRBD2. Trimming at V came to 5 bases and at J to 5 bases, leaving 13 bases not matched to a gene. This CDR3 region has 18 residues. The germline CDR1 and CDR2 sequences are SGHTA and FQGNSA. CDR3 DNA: TGTGCCAGCAGCAGTCTAGCGGGGGGGTACTTTGGAGACAATGAGCAGTTCTTC. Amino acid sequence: CASSSLAGGYFGDNEQFF.

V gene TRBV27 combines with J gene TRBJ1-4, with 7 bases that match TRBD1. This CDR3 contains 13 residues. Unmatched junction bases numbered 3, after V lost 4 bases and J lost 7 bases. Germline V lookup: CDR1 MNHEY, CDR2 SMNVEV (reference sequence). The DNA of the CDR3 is TGTGCCAGCAGTTATAGGGGGCGTGAAAAACTGTTTTTT. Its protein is CASSYRGREKLFF.

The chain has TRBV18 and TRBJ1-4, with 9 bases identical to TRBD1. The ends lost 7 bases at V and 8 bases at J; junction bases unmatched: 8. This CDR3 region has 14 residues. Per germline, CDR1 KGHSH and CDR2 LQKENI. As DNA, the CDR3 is TGTGCCAGCTTGCAACAGGGGGCGAGCGAAAAACTGTTTTTT. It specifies CASLQQGASEKLFF. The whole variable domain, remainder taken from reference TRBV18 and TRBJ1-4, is NAGVMQNPRHLVRRRGQEARLRCSPMKGHSHVYWYRQLPEEGLKFMVYLQKENIIDESGMPKERFSAEFPKEGPSILRIQQVVRGDSAAYFCASLQQGASEKLFFGSGTQLSVL.

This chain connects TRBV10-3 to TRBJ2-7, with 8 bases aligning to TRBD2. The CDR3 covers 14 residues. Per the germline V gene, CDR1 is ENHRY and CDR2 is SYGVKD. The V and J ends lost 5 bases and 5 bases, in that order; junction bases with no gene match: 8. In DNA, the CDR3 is TGTGCCATCAGTTCCCAGCGGGGGACCGACGAGCAGTACTTC. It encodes CAISSQRGTDEQYF.

The CDR3 loop reads CASRGEVGAANEKLFF. The CDR3 bases are TGTGCCAGCCGGGGGGAGGTAGGGGCGGCTAATGAAAAACTGTTTTTT. The chain couples TRBV7-6 to TRBJ1-4, with D tentatively TRBD1 (5 bases). CDR1 and CDR2 from the germline V gene are SGHVS and FNYEAQ. This CDR3 spans 16 amino acids. V lost 8 bases to trimming and J lost 3 bases, with 19 bases between them.

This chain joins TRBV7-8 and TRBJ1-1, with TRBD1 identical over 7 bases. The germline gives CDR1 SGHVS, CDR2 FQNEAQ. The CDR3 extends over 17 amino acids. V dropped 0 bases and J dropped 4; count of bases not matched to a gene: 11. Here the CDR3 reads CASSLAPMTGRVTEAFF. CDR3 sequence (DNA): TGTGCCAGCAGCTTAGCCCCAATGACAGGGAGAGTCACTGAAGCTTTCTTT.

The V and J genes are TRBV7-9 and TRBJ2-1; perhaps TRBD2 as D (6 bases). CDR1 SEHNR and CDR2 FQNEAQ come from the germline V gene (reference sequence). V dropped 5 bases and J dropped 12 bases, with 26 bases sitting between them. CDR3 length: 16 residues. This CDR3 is CASSPRIWGVKSGQFF. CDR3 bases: TGTGCCAGCAGCCCACGGATTTGGGGGGTGAAAAGCGGGCAGTTCTTC.

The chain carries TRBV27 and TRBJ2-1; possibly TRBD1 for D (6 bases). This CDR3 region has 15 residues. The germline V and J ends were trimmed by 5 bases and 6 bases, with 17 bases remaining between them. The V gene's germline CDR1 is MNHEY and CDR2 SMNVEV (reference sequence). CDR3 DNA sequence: TGTGCCAGCAGTCAACAGGGAAACCCTTTCAATGAGCAGTTCTTC. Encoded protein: CASSQQGNPFNEQFF.

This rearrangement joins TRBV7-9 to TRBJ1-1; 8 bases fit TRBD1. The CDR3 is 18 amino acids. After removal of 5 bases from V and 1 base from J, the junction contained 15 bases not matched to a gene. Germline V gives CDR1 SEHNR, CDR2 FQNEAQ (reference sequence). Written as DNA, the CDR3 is TGTGCCAGCAGCCCAATTGCCAAGGACAGGGAAAGGAACACTGAAGCTTTCTTT. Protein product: CASSPIAKDRERNTEAFF.

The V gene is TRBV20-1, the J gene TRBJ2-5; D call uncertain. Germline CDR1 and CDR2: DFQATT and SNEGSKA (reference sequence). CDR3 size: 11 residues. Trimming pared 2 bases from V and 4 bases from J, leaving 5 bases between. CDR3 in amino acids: CSARPGETQYF. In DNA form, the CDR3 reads TGCAGTGCTAGACCGGGAGAGACCCAGTACTTC.

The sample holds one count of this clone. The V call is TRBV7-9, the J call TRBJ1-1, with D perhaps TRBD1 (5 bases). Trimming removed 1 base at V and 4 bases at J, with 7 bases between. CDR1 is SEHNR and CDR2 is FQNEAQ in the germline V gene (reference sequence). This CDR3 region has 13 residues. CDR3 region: CASSLGGVTEAFF. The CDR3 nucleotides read TGTGCCAGCAGCTTAGGGGGCGTCACTGAAGCTTTCTTT.